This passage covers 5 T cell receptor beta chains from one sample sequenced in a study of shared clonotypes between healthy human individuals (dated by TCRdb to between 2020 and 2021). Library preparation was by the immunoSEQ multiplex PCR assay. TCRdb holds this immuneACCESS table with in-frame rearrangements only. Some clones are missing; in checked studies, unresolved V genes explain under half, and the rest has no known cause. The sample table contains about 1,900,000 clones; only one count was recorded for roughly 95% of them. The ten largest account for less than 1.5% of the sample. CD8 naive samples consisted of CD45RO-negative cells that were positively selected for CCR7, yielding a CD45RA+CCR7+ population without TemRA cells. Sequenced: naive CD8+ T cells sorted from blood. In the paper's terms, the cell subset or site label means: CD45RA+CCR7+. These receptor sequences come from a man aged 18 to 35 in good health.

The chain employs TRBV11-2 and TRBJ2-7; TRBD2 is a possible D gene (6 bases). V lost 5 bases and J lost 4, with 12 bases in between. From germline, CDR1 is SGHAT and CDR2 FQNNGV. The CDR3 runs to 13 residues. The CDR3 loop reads CASSPASGYEQYF. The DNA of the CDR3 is TGTGCCAGCAGCCCTGCCAGCGGGTACGAGCAGTACTTC.

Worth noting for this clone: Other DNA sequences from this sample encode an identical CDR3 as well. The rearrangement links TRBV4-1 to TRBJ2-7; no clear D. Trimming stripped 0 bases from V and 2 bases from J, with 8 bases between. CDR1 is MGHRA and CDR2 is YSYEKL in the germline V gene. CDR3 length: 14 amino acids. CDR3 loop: CASSQDKGTYEQYF. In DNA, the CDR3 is TGCGCCAGCAGCCAAGATAAGGGCACCTACGAGCAGTACTTC.

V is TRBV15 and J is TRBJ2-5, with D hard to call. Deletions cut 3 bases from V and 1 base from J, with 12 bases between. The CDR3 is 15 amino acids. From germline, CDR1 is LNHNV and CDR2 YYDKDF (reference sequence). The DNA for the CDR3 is TGTGCCACCAGCAGTTCGATGCCACCCCAAGAGACCCAGTACTTC. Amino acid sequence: CATSSSMPPQETQYF.

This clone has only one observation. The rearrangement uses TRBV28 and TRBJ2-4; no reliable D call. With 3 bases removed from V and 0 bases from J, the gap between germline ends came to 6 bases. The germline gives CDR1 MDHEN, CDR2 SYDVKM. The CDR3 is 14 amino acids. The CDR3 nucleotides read TGTGCCAGCAGTTTTACCTCAGCCAAAAACATTCAGTACTTC. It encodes CASSFTSAKNIQYF.

The CDR3: CASSPGRAGYYEQYF. CDR3 coding DNA: TGCGCCAGCAGCCCCGGTCGAGCGGGGTATTACGAGCAGTACTTC. V usage is TRBV4-1 and J usage is TRBJ2-7; 7 bases are shared with TRBD2. This CDR3 contains 15 residues. In germline, CDR1 is MGHRA, CDR2 YSYEKL. V lost 4 bases to trimming and J lost 4 bases; unmatched junction nucleotides: 10.